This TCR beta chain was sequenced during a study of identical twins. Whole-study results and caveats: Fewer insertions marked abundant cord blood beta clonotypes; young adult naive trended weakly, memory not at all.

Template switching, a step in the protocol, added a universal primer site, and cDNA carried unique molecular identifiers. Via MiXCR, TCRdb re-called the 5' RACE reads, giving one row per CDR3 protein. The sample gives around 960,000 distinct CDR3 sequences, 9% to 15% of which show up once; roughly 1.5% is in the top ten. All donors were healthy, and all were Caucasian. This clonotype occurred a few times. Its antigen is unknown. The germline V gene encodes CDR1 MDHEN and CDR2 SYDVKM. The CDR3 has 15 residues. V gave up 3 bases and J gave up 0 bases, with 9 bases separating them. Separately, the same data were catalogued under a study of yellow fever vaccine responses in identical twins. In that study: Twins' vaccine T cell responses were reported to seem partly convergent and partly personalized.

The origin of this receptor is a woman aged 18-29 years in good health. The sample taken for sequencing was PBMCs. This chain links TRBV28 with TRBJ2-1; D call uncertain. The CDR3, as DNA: TGTGCCAGCAGTTTCCGAATAAGCTCCTACAATGAGCAGTTCTTC. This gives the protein CASSFRISSYNEQFF.